The next 3 T cell receptor beta chains were all read from a single sample in a study of beta chain features in type 1 diabetes. Every isolated RNA sample was fully reverse transcribed, so sequencing captured expressed TCRB transcripts. TCRdb's copy holds only in-frame clones and misses some; the assay was immunoSEQ multiplex PCR. The data hold 900,000 or so clones, with around a sixth observed a single time. Input material: naive CD4+ T cells from blood. The receptors come from a woman aged 18-35 years in good health.

Points on this clone: This same CDR3 is encoded by further DNA sequences in the sample. The chain recombines TRBV28 with TRBJ2-5, with a tentative D call TRBD2 (5 bases). V was pared by 5 bases and J by 5 bases, with 12 bases between. Per germline, CDR1 MDHEN and CDR2 SYDVKM. The CDR3 spans 13 residues. CDR3 sequence (DNA): TGTGCCAGCAGTCGGACGGGATGGGAGACCCAGTACTTC. This encodes CASSRTGWETQYF.

The chain carries TRBV5-1 and TRBJ2-1; the D is unclear. The V end lost 5 bases, the J end lost 4 bases, and 16 bases lay between the germline ends. The germline V gene has CDR1 SGHRS and CDR2 YFSETQ. The CDR3 runs 15 residues. The CDR3 protein is CASRSTVARYNEQFF. CDR3 nucleotides: TGCGCCAGCAGGAGTACGGTAGCCAGATACAATGAGCAGTTCTTC.

With regard to this clone: Because the CDR3's place on the DNA is in doubt, the DNA is left out and the CDR3 is given as listed by TCRdb. The V gene is TRBV15, the J gene TRBJ2-1; the tabulated D call, TRBD1, remains unverified against the DNA. Germline V gene sequence: CDR1 LNHNV, CDR2 YYDKDF (reference sequence). The CDR3 comprises 15 residues, both ends counted. The CDR3 spells CATSILDRDDNEQFF.